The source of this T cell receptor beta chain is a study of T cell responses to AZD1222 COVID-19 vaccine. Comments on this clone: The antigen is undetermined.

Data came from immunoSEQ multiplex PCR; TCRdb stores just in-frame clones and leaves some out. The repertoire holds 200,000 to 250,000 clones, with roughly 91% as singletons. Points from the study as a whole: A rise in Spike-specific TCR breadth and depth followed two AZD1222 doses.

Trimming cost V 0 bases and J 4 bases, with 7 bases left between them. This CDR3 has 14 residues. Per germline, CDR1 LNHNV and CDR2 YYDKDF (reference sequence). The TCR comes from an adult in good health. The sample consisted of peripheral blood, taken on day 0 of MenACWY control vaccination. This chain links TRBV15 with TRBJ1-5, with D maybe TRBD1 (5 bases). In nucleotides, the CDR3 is TGTGCCACCAGCAGAGACAGGGCAAATCAGCCCCAGCATTTT. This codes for CATSRDRANQPQHF.